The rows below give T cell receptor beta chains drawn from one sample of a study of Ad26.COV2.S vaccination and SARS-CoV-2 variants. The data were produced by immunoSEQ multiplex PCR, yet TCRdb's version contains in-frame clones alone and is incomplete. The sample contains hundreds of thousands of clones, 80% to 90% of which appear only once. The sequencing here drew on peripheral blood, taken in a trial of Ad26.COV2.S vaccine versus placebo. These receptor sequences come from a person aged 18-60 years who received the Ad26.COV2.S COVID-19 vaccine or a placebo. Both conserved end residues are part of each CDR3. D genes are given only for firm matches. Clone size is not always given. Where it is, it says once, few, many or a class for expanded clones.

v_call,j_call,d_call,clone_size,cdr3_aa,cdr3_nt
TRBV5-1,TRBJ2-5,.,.,CASSFGTGKQETQYF,TGCGCCAGCAGCTTTGGCACGGGAAAACAAGAGACCCAGTACTTC
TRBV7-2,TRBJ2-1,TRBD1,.,CASSRPRQGQSEQFF,TGTGCCAGCAGCCGCCCGAGACAGGGGCAAAGTGAGCAGTTCTTC
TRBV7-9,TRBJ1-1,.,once,CASSLGGGSTEAFF,TGTGCCAGCAGCTTAGGGGGCGGGAGCACTGAAGCTTTCTTT
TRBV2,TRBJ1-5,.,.,CASTSTYNQPQHF,TGTGCCAGCACTAGCACTTACAATCAGCCCCAGCATTTT
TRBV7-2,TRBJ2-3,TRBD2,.,CASTLGLARFTDTQYF,TGTGCCAGCACACTAGGACTAGCGAGATTCACAGATACGCAGTATTTT
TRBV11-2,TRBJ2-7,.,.,CASGLPYEQYF,TGTGCCAGCGGACTACCCTACGAGCAGTACTTC
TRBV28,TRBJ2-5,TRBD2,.,CASLPIGLAGYQETQYF,TGTGCCAGCCTACCTATCGGACTAGCGGGTTATCAAGAGACCCAGTACTTC
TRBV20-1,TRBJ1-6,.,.,CSASPGGDPRSYNSPLHF,TGCAGTGCTAGTCCCGGCGGGGACCCGAGGTCCTATAATTCACCCCTCCACTTT
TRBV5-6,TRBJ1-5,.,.,CASSWRAGNQPQHF,TGTGCCAGCAGCTGGAGGGCCGGCAATCAGCCCCAGCATTTT
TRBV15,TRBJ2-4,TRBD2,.,CATRTSSAKNIQYF,TGTGCCACCCGGACTAGCTCGGCAAAAAACATTCAGTACTTC
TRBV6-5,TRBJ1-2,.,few,CASSYGRGGYTF,TGTGCCAGCAGTTACGGCCGTGGTGGCTACACCTTC
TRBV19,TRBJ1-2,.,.,CASSILPLGGSYGYTF,TGTGCCAGTAGTATTCTCCCCCTTGGGGGTAGCTATGGCTACACCTTC
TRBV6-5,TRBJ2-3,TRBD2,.,CASRKREVQDTQYF,TGTGCCAGCAGGAAGCGGGAGGTCCAAGATACGCAGTATTTT
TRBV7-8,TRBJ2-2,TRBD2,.,CASILSGRGTGELFF,TGTGCCAGCATCCTGAGCGGGAGAGGCACCGGGGAGCTGTTTTTT
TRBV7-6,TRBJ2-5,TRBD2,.,CASSSLARGGPGTQYF,TGTGCCAGCAGTTCCCTCGCACGGGGGGGACCAGGGACCCAGTACTTC
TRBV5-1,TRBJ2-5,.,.,CASSLFSKETQYF,TGCGCCAGCAGCTTGTTTAGTAAAGAGACCCAGTACTTC
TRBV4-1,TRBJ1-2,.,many,CASSQATNYGYTF,TGCGCCAGCAGCCAGGCGACTAACTATGGCTACACCTTC
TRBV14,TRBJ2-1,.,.,CASMSAGSHNEQFF,TGTGCCAGCATGAGTGCGGGTAGCCACAATGAGCAGTTCTTC
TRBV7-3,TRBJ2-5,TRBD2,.,CASSARGGETQYF,TGTGCCAGCAGCGCCCGGGGGGGAGAAACCCAGTACTTC
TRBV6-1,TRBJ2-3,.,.,CASSEDGLTSTDTQYF,TGTGCCAGCAGTGAGGACGGCTTGACTAGCACAGATACGCAGTATTTT
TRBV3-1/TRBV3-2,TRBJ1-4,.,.,CTSSHTGGFRNEKLFF,TGTACCAGCAGCCACACCGGTGGGTTTCGTAACGAAAAACTGTTTTTT
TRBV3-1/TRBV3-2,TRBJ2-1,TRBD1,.,CASTRQGAGDEQFF,TGTGCCAGCACCCGACAGGGGGCAGGGGATGAGCAGTTCTTC
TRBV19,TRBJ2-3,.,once,CASRDFHSTDTQYF,TGTGCCAGTAGGGACTTCCACTCCACAGATACGCAGTATTTT
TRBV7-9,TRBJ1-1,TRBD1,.,CASSPPGQGEAFF,TGTGCCAGCAGCCCCCCGGGACAGGGCGAAGCTTTCTTT
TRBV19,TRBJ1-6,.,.,CASSINSESPLHF,TGTGCCAGTAGTATAAATTCGGAATCACCCCTCCACTTT
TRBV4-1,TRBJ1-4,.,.,CASSREIHEKLFF,TGCGCCAGCAGCCGAGAAATTCATGAAAAACTGTTTTTT
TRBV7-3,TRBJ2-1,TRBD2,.,CASSSLPPAGGQYSYNEQFF,TGTGCCAGCAGCTCCCTCCCACCAGCGGGGGGACAGTACTCCTACAATGAGCAGTTCTTC
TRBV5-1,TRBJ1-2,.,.,CASSLPGQSYGYTF,TGCGCCAGCAGCCTGCCAGGACAGAGCTATGGCTACACCTTC
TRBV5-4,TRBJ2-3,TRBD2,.,CASSFLTSGGTDTQYF,TGTGCCAGCAGCTTTCTGACTAGCGGGGGTACAGATACGCAGTATTTT
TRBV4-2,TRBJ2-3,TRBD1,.,CASSRSPGQTTDTQYF,TGTGCCAGCAGCCGATCCCCGGGACAGACCACAGATACGCAGTATTTT